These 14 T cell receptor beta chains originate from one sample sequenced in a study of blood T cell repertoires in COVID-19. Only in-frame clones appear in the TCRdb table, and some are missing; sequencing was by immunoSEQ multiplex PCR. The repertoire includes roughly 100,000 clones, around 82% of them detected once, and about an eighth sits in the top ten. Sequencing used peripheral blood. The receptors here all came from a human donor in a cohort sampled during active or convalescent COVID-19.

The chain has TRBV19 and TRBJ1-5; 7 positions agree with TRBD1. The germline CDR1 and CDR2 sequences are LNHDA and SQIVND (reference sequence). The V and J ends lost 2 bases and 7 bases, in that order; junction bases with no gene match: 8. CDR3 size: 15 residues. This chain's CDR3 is CASSIPGTGEQPQHF. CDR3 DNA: TGTGCCAGTAGTATACCCGGTACAGGGGAGCAGCCCCAGCATTTT.

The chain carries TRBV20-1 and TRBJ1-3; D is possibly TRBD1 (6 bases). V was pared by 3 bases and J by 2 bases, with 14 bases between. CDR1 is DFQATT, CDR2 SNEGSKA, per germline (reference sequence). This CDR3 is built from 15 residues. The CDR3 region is CSASTRGHTGNTIYF. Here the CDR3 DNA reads TGCAGTGCTAGTACGAGGGGACATACTGGAAACACCATATATTTT.

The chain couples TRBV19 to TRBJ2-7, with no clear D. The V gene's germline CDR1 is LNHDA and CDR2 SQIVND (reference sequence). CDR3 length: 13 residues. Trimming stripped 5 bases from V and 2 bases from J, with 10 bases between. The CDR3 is CASSPISTYEQYF. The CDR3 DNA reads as TGTGCCAGTAGTCCTATCTCTACCTACGAGCAGTACTTC. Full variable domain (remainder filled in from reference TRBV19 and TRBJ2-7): DGGITQSPKYLFRKEGQNVTLSCEQNLNHDAMYWYRQDPGQGLRLIYYSQIVNDFQKGDIAEGYSVSREKKESFPLTVTSAQKNPTAFYLCASSPISTYEQYFGPGTRLTVT.

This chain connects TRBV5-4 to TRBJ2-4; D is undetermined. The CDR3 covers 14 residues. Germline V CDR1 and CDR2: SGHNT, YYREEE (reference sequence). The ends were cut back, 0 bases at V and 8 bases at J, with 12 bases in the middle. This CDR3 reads CASSLGLAPDIQYF. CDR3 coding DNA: TGTGCCAGCAGCTTGGGGTTAGCCCCTGACATTCAGTACTTC.

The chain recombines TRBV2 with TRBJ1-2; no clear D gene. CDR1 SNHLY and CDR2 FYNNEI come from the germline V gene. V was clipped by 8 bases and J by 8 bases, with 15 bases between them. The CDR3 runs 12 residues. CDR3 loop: CASLREHGGYTF. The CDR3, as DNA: TGTGCCAGCCTTAGGGAGCACGGAGGCTACACCTTC.

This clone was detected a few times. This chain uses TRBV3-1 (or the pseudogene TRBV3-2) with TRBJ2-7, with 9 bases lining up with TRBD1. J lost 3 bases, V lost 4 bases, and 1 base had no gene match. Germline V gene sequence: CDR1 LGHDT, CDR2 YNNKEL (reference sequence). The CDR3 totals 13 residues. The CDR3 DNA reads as TGTGCCAGCAGCCCGGGACAGGGCTACGAGCAGTACTTC. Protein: CASSPGQGYEQYF.

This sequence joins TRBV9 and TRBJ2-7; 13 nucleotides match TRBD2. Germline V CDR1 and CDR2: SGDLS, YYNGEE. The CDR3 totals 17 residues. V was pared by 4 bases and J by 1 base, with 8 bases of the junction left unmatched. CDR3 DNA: TGTGCCAGCAGCCCCAGGGGACTAGCGGGGCGGTCCTACGAGCAGTACTTC. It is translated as CASSPRGLAGRSYEQYF.

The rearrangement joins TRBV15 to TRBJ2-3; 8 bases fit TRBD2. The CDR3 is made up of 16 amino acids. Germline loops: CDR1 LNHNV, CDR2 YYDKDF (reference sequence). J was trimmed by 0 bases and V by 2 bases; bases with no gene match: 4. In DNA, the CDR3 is TGTGCCACCAGCAGACCGACTAGCGTTAGCACAGATACGCAGTATTTT. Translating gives CATSRPTSVSTDTQYF.

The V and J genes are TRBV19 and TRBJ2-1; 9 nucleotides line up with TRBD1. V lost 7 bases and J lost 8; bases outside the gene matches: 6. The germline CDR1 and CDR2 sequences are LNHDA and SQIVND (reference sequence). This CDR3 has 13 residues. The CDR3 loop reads CASKGTGRDEQFF. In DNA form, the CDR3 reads TGTGCCAGTAAAGGGACAGGGCGCGATGAGCAGTTCTTC.

This CDR3 reads CASSQDWSGGVTGELFF. The CDR3 DNA is TGTGCCAGCAGCCAAGATTGGAGCGGGGGGGTCACCGGGGAGCTGTTTTTT. The rearrangement uses TRBV4-2 and TRBJ2-2, with 10 bases identical to TRBD2. The V gene's germline CDR1 is LGHNA and CDR2 YNFKEQ. The CDR3 contains 17 residues. The V segment lost 0 bases and the J segment 4 bases; nucleotides outside the gene matches: 5.

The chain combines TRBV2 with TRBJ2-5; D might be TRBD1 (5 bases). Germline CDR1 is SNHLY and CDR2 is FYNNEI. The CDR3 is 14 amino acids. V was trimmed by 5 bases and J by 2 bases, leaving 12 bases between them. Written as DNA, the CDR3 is TGTGCCAGCAGTCGGGCAGGGCGTCAAGAGACCCAGTACTTC. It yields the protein CASSRAGRQETQYF.

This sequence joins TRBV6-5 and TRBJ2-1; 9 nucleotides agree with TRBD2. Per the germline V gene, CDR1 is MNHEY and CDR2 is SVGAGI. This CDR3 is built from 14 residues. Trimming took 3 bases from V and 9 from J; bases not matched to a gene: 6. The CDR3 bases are TGTGCCAGCAGTTATCAGCGGGGGGACGGTGAGCAGTTCTTC. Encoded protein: CASSYQRGDGEQFF.

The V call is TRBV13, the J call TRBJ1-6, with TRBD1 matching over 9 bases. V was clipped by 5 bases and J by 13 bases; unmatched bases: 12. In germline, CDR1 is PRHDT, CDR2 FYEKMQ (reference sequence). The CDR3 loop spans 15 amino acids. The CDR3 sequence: CASSIRDRDLGPLHF. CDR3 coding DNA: TGTGCCAGCAGCATCCGGGACAGGGACTTGGGTCCCCTCCACTTT.

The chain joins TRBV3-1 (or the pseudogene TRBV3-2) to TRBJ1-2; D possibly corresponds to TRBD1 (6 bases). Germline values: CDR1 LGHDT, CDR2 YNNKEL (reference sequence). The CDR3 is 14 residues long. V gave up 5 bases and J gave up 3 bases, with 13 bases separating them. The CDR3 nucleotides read TGTGCCAGCAGCGCCTCCGACAGGCACTATGGCTACACCTTC. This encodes CASSASDRHYGYTF.